This T cell receptor (beta chain) came from a study of cytomegalovirus exposure and HLA in healthy donors. Overall study: The study placed 80% to 85% of its 398 genotyped donors in the Caucasian-associated ancestry cluster. General study findings and limits: TCR beta V- and J-gene trimming was later associated with a missense DCLRE1C variant. TCR beta V segments were, for the most part, productive about 87% or about 30% of the time in an earlier analysis.

Remarks on this clone: Its antigen is as yet unknown.

Primers included in the PCR were 60 Vbeta and 13 Jbeta primers. Measured with immunoSEQ multiplex PCR; TCRdb has only the in-frame clones, and not every one. The sample consists of 100,000 to 150,000 clones, roughly 83% of them appearing once. The CDR3 loop spans 14 amino acids. Per the germline V gene, CDR1 is SQVTM and CDR2 is ANQGSEA. With 5 bases clipped from V and 1 base from J, the junction kept 4 bases outside the gene matches. This TCR was recovered from a man between 18 and 35 years old in good health and CMV-seropositive. The gene calls are TRBV29-1 and TRBJ2-5; 10 bases line up with TRBD1. Source material: PBMCs. CDR3 nucleotide sequence: TGCAGCGTTCCGGGACAGGGGCTCCAAGAGACCCAGTACTTC. The encoded protein is CSVPGQGLQETQYF.